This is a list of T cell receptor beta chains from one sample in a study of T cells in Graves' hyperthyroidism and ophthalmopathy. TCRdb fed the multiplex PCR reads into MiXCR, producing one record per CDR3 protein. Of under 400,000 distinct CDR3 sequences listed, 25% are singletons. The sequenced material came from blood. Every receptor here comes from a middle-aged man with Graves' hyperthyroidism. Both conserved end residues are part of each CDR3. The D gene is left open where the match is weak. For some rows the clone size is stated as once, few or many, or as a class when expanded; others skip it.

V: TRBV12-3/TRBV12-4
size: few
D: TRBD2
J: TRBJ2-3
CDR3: CASIQRGSDTQYF
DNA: TGTGCCAGCATTCAGCGGGGTTCGGATACGCAGTATTTT

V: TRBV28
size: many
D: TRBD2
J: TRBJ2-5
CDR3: CASSLSASGIQETQYF
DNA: TGTGCCAGCAGCTTATCTGCCAGCGGGATACAAGAGACCCAGTACTTC

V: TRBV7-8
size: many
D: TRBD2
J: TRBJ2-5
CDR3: CASSLGTRGEETQYF
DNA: TGTGCCAGCAGCTTAGGGACTAGGGGCGAAGAGACCCAGTACTTC

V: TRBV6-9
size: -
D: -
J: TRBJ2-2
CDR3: CASSSQGRAGELFF
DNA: TGTGCCAGCAGTTCGCAGGGGCGGGCCGGGGAGCTGTTTTTT

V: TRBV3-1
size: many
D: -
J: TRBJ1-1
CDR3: CASSQINTEAFF
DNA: TGTGCCAGCAGCCAAATAAACACTGAAGCTTTCTTT

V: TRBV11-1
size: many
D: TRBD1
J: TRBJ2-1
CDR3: CASSPDRVGADEQFF
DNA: TGTGCCAGCAGCCCCGACAGGGTCGGAGCGGATGAGCAGTTCTTC

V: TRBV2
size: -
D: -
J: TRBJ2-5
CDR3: CASRLAGAQYF
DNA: TGTGCCAGCAGACTCGCCGGGGCCCAGTACTTC

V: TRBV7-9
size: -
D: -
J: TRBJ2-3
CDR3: CASSIGPAAQYF
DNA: TGTGCCAGCAGCATAGGGCCTGCGGCGCAGTATTTT

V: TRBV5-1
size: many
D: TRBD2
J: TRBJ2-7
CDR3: CASSNPGTSGYEQYF
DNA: TGCGCCAGCAGCAACCCCGGGACTAGCGGCTACGAGCAGTACTTC

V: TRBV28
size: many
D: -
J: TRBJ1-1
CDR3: CASSLLGGNTEAFF
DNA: TGTGCCAGCAGTTTACTGGGGGGGAACACTGAAGCTTTCTTT

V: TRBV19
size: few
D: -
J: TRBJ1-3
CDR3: CASKAASSGNTIYF
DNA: TGTGCCAGTAAGGCAGCCAGCTCTGGAAACACCATATATTTT

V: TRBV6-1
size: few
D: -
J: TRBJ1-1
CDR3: CASSDTVVEAFF
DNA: TGTGCCAGCAGTGATACGGTGGTCGAAGCTTTCTTT

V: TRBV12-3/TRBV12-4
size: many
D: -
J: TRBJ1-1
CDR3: CASSLVGNTEAFF
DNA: TGTGCCAGCAGTTTAGTGGGGAACACTGAAGCTTTCTTT

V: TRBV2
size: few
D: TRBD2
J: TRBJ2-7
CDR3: CASRPGLAETYEQYF
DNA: TGTGCCAGCAGGCCGGGACTAGCGGAGACCTACGAGCAGTACTTC

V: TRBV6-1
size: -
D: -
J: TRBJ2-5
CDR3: CGSSPTGQETQYF
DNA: TGTGGGAGCAGTCCTACGGGTCAAGAGACCCAGTACTTC

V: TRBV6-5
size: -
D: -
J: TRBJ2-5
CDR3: CASSYPTLGQETQYF
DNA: TGTGCCAGCAGTTACCCCACGCTAGGCCAAGAGACCCAGTACTTC

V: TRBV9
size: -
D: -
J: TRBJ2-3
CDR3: CASSPRLSGSSTDTQYF
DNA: TGTGCCAGCAGCCCCCGTCTGAGCGGTTCTAGCACAGATACGCAGTATTTT

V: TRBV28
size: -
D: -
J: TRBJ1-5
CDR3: CTSSLFEGNQPQHF
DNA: TGTACCAGCAGTTTATTTGAAGGCAATCAGCCCCAGCATTTT

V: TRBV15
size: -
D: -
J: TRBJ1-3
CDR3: CATSRKWGSGNTIYF
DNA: TGTGCCACCAGCAGAAAGTGGGGCTCTGGAAACACCATATATTTT

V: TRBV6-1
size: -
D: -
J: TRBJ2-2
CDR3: CASRKAGSGELFF
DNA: TGTGCCAGCAGGAAAGCCGGAAGCGGGGAGCTGTTTTTT

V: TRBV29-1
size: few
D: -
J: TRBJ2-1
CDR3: CSVVGQGWHEQFF
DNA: TGCAGCGTTGTAGGGCAGGGATGGCATGAGCAGTTCTTC

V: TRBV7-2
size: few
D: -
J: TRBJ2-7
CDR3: CASTPDSRVYEQYF
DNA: TGTGCCAGCACTCCGGACAGCCGAGTCTACGAGCAGTACTTC

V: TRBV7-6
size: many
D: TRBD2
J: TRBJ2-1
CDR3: CASSLGLAGATEQFF
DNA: TGTGCCAGCAGCTTAGGCCTAGCGGGAGCCACTGAGCAGTTCTTC

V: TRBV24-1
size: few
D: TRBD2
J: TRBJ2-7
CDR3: CATSDFSPSGTYEQYF
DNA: TGTGCCACCAGTGATTTCTCCCCTAGCGGGACCTACGAGCAGTACTTC

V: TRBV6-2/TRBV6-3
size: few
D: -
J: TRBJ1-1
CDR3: CASSYGARMNTEAFF
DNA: TGTGCCAGCAGTTACGGGGCCCGCATGAACACTGAAGCTTTCTTT

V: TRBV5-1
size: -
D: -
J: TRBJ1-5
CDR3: CASSLMWGQPQHF
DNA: TGCGCCAGCAGCTTGATGTGGGGTCAGCCCCAGCATTTT

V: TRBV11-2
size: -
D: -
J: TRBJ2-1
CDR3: CASTELGDAGSEQFF
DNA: TGTGCCAGCACCGAGTTGGGAGATGCGGGCAGTGAGCAGTTCTTC

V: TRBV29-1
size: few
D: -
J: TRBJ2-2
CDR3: CSVTGYGELFF
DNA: TGCAGCGTTACAGGGTACGGGGAGCTGTTTTTT

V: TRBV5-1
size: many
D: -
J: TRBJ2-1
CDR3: CASSLGTQRNEQFF
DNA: TGCGCCAGCAGCTTAGGGACCCAACGCAATGAGCAGTTCTTC

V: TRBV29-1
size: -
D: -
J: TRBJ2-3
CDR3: CSVEVGGTDTQYF
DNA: TGCAGCGTTGAAGTCGGGGGTACAGATACGCAGTATTTT

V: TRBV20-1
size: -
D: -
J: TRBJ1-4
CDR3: CSAPTSQNEKLFF
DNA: TGCAGTGCTCCTACATCTCAGAATGAAAAACTGTTTTTT

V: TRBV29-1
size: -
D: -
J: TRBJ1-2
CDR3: CSVEDRQNYGYTF
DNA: TGCAGCGTTGAAGATCGGCAGAACTATGGCTACACCTTC

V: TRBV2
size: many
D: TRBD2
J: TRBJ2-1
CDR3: CASSDMQRDTDEQFF
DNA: TGTGCCAGCAGTGATATGCAGCGGGATACGGATGAGCAGTTCTTC